This TCR beta chain comes out of a study of control samples from healthy donors and cancer patients. V trimming: 5 bases; J trimming: 0 bases; junction bases outside the gene matches: 4. Germline CDR1 and CDR2: MNHEY and SMNVEV (reference sequence). CDR3 length: 14 residues. Using immunoSEQ multiplex PCR, the repertoire was profiled, and TCRdb retains in-frame clones only, with some absent. The sample gives about 120,000 clones, around nine tenths of which show up once; about 12% is in the top ten. The sequencing input was blood. This TCR was recovered from a man aged 30 to 39 in good health. The V gene is TRBV27, the J gene TRBJ2-7, with 7 bases lining up with TRBD1. CDR3 sequence: CASSPGTASYEQYV. In nucleotides, the CDR3 is TGTGCCAGCAGTCCCGGGACAGCCTCCTACGAGCAGTACGTC.